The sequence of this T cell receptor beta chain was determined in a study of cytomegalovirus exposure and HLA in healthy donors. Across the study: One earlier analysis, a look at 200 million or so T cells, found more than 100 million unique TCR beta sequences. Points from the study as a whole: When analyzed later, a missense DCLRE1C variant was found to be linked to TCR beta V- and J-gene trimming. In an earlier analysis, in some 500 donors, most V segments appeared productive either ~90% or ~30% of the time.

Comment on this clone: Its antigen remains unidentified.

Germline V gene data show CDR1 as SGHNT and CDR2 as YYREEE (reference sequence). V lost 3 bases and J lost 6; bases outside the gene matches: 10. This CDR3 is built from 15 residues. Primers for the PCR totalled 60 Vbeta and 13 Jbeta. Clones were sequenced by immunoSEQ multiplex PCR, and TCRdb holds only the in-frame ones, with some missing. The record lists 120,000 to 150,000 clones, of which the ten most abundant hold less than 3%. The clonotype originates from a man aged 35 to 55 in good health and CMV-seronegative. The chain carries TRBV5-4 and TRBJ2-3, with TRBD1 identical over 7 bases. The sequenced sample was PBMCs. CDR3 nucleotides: TGTGCCAGCAGCTCGCGGACAGGCCAGGGGGATACGCAGTATTTT. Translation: CASSSRTGQGDTQYF.